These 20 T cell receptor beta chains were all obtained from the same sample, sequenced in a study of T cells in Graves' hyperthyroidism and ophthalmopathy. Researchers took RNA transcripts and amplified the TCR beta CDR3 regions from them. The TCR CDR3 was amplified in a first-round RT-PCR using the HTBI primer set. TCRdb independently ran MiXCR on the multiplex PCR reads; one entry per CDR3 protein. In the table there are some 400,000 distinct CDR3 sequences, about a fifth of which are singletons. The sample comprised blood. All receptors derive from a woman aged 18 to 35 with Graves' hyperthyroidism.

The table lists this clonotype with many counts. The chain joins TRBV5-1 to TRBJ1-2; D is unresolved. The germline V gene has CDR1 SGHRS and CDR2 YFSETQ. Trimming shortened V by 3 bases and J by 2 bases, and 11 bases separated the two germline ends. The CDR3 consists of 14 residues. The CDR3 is CASSSGYGNYGYTF. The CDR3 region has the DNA TGCGCCAGCAGCTCTGGGTACGGAAACTATGGCTACACCTTC.

In DNA, the CDR3 is TGTGCCACCAGTGACCCAGGGAAGCCCCAGCATTTT. Amino acids: CATSDPGKPQHF. The rearrangement links TRBV24-1 to TRBJ1-5, with D maybe TRBD1 (5 bases). Germline values: CDR1 KGHDR, CDR2 SFDVKD. The CDR3 contains 12 residues. With 4 bases removed from V and 8 bases from J, the gap between germline ends came to 8 bases.

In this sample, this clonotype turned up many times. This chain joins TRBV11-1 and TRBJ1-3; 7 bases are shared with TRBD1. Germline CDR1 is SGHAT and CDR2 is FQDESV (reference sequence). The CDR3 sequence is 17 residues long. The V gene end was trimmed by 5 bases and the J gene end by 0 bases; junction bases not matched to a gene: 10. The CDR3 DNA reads TGTGCCAGCAGCCTTTCGGGGGACAGCCTCTCTGGAAACACCATATATTTT. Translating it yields CASSLSGDSLSGNTIYF.

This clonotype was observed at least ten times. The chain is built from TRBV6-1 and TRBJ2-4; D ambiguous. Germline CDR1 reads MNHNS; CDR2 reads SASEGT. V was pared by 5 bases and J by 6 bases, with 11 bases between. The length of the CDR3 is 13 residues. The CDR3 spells CASSQGIANIQYF. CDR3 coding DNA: TGTGCCAGCAGTCAAGGGATTGCAAACATTCAGTACTTC.

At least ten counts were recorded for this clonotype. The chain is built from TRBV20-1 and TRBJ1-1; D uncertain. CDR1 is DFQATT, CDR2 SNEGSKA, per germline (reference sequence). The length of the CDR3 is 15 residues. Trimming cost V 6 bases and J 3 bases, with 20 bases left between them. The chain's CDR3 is CSAALREGVYTEAFF. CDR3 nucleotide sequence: TGCAGTGCAGCACTCCGGGAGGGAGTGTACACTGAAGCTTTCTTT.

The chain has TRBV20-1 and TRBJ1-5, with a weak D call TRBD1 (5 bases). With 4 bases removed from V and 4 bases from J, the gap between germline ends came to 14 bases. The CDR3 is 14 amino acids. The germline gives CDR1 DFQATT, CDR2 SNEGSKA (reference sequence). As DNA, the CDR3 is TGCAGTGCTATGGCGGGTGGGGGAAATCAGCCCCAGCATTTT. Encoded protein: CSAMAGGGNQPQHF.

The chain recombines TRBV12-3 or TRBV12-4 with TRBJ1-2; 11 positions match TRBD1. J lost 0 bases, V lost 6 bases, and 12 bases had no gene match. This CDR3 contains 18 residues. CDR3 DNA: TGTGCCAGCAGAGGACAGGGGGCACCTCTTGTCACTAACTATGGCTACACCTTC. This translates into CASRGQGAPLVTNYGYTF.

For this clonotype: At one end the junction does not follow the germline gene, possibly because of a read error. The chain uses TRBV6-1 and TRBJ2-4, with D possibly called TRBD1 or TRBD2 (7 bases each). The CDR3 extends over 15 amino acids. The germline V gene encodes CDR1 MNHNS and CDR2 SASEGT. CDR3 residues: CASSPGPGGGDIKYF. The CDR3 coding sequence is TGTGCCAGCAGTCCGGGGCCAGGGGGAGGGGACATTAAGTACTTC.

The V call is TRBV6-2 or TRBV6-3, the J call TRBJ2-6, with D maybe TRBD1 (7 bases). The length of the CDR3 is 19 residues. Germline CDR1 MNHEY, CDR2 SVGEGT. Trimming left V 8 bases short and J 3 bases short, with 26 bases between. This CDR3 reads CASPFRRGETWDGANVLTF. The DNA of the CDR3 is TGTGCCAGCCCCTTCCGCAGGGGGGAAACCTGGGATGGGGCCAACGTCCTGACTTTC.

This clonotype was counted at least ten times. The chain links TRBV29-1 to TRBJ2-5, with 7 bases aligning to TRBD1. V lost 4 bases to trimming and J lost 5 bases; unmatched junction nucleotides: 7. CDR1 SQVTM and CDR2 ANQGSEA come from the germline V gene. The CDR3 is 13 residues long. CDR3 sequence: CSVADRVRETQYF. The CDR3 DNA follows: TGCAGCGTTGCAGACAGGGTGCGGGAGACCCAGTACTTC.

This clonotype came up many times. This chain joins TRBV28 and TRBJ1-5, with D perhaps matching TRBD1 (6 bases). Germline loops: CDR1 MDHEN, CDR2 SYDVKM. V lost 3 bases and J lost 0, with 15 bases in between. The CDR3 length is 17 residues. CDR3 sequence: CASSFSGESYSNQPQHF. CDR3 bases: TGTGCCAGCAGTTTTTCAGGGGAGTCGTATAGCAATCAGCCCCAGCATTTT.

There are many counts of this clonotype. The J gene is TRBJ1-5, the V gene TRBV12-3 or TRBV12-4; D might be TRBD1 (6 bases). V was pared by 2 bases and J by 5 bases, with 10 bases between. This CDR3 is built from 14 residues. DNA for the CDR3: TGTGCCAGCAGTTTAAGGCAGGGGCATCAGCCCCAGCATTTT. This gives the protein CASSLRQGHQPQHF.

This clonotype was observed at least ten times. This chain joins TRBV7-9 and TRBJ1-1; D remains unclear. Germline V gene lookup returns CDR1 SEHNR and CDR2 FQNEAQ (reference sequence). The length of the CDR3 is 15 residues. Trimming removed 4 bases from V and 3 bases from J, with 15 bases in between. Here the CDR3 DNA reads TGTGCCAGCAGCTCCCGAGCGAGGTCCGACACTGAAGCTTTCTTT. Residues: CASSSRARSDTEAFF.

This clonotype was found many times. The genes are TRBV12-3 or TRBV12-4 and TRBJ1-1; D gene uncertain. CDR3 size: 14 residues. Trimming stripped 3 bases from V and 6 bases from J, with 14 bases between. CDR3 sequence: CASSFERVFSEAFF. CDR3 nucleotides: TGTGCCAGCAGTTTTGAGCGGGTTTTCTCTGAAGCTTTCTTT.

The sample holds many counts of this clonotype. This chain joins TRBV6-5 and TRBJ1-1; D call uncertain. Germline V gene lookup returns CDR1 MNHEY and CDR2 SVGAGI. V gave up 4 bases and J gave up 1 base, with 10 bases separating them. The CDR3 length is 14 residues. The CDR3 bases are TGTGCCAGCAGTTGGGTCGGCAAGAACACTGAAGCTTTCTTT. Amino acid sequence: CASSWVGKNTEAFF.

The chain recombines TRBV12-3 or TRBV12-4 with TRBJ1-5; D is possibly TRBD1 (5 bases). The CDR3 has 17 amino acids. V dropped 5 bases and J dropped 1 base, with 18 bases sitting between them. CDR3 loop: CASSDPLQGDSNQPQHF. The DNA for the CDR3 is TGTGCCAGCAGTGATCCCCTTCAGGGCGACAGCAATCAGCCCCAGCATTTT.

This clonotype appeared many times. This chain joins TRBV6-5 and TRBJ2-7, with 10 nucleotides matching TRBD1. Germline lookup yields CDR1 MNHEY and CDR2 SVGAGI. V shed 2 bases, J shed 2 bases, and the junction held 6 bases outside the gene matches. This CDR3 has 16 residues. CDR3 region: CASSYSAGQGTYEQYF. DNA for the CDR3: TGTGCCAGCAGTTACAGCGCGGGACAGGGGACCTACGAGCAGTACTTC.

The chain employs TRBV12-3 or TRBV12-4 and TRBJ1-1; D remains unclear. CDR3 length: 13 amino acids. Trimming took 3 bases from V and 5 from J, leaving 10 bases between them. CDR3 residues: CASSFLVGTEAFF. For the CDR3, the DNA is TGTGCCAGCAGTTTCTTGGTGGGGACTGAAGCTTTCTTT.

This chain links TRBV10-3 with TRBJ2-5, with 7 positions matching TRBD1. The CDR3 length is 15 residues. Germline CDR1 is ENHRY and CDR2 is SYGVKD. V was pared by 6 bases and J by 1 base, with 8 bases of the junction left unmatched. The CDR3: CAISAYGTAQETQYF. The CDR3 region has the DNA TGTGCCATCAGCGCGTACGGGACAGCCCAAGAGACCCAGTACTTC.

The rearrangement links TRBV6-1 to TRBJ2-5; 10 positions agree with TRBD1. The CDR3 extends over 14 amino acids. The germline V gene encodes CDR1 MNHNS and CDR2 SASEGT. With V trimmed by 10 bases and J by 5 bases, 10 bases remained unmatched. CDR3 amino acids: CATAGTGDSETQYF. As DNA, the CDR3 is TGTGCCACTGCCGGGACAGGGGACTCGGAGACCCAGTACTTC.